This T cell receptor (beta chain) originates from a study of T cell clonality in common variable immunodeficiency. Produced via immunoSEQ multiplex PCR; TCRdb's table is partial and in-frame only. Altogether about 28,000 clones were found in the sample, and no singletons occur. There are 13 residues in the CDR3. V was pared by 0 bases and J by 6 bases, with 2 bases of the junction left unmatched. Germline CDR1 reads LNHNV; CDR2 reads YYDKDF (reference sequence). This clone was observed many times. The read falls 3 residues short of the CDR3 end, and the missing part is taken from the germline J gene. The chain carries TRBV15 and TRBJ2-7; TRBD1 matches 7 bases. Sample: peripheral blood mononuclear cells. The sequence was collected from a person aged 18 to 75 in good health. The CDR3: CATSREGGGEQYF. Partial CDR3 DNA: TGTGCCACCAGCAGAGAAGGGGGCGGCGAG.